This TCR beta chain is from a study of blood T cell repertoires in COVID-19. Looking at the study overall: Acute and convalescent COVID-19 samples came from the United States, Italy and Spain. In each case, the material was cDNA or gDNA derived from T cells, B-cell-depleted T cells, or PBMCs.

CDR1 and CDR2 (germline): SEHNR, FQNEAQ (reference sequence). V lost 3 bases to trimming and J lost 4 bases; unmatched junction nucleotides: 5. The CDR3 length is 15 residues. Per the authors' pipeline: Amplified reference gene primers provided the basis for estimating nucleated cell counts. Using immunoSEQ multiplex PCR, the repertoire was profiled, and TCRdb retains in-frame clones only, with some absent. The DNA was the basis for D and trimming; V, J and clone size are from that table. The repertoire has roughly 56,000 clones, about 90% of them found once; the top ten carry less than 7.5%. The sequence was collected from a man aged 50 or older with active COVID-19. J is TRBJ1-1 and V is TRBV7-9; 10 bases fit TRBD1. Sequenced input: peripheral blood. This CDR3 is CASSFRDRGLTEAFF. For the CDR3, the DNA is TGTGCCAGCAGCTTCCGGGACAGGGGCCTCACTGAAGCTTTCTTT.